One and the same sample provided the 10 T cell receptor beta chains below, sequenced in a study of blood T cell repertoires in COVID-19. The table came from immunoSEQ multiplex PCR; TCRdb's copy has only in-frame clones and leaves some out. In the table there are roughly 320,000 clones, over 80% of which are singletons. Material: peripheral blood. These receptors came from a woman in her 50s with COVID-19, enrolled during active disease.

V usage is TRBV25-1 and J usage is TRBJ2-5, with 10 bases lining up with TRBD1. The CDR3 has 16 residues. J lost 5 bases, V lost 7 bases, and 13 bases had no gene match. CDR1 and CDR2 from the germline V gene are MGHDK and SYGVNS. Here the CDR3 DNA reads TGTGCCAGCAATCCTGCTCCCGGGACAGGGGACGAGACCCAGTACTTC. Amino acids: CASNPAPGTGDETQYF.

This chain links TRBV2 with TRBJ1-4, with 8 bases lining up with TRBD1. Per the germline V gene, CDR1 is SNHLY and CDR2 is FYNNEI. With V trimmed by 2 bases and J by 3 bases, 5 bases remained unmatched. This CDR3 is built from 16 residues. The CDR3 spells CASSERRTGPNEKLFF. The CDR3 bases are TGTGCCAGCAGTGAAAGACGGACAGGGCCTAATGAAAAACTGTTTTTT. Drawing the rest from reference TRBV2 and TRBJ1-4, the complete variable domain is EPEVTQTPSHQVTQMGQEVILRCVPISNHLYFYWYRQILGQKVEFLVSFYNNEISEKSEIFDDQFSVERPDGSNFTLKIRSTKLEDSAMYFCASSERRTGPNEKLFFGSGTQLSVL.

V gene TRBV19 combines with J gene TRBJ2-6; D unresolved. Germline V CDR1 and CDR2: LNHDA, SQIVND (reference sequence). The CDR3 is 14 residues long. The V end was cut by 1 base, the J end by 8 bases, with 9 bases between. The CDR3 region is CASSIGQATNVLTF. CDR3 DNA sequence: TGTGCCAGTAGTATAGGGCAGGCAACCAACGTCCTGACTTTC.

The chain joins TRBV6-5 to TRBJ1-1; D is unresolved. Trimming removed 6 bases at V and 1 base at J, with 9 bases between. There are 13 residues in the CDR3. Germline assignment: CDR1 MNHEY and CDR2 SVGAGI. CDR3 in DNA: TGTGCCAGCAGAAAGAGGCAGAACACTGAAGCTTTCTTT. Its translation is CASRKRQNTEAFF.

The chain links TRBV5-1 to TRBJ1-4; perhaps TRBD1 as D (5 bases). Looked up from germline, CDR1 is SGHRS and CDR2 is YFSETQ. V lost 1 base, J lost 5 bases, and 12 bases lay in between. The length of the CDR3 is 15 residues. CDR3 nucleotides: TGCGCCAGCAGCTTGCGGGCAGGGAAGAATGAAAAACTGTTTTTT. Amino acids: CASSLRAGKNEKLFF.

The chain joins TRBV15 to TRBJ2-5, with D unresolved. The length of the CDR3 is 12 residues. V lost 1 base, J lost 5 bases, and 5 bases lay in between. CDR1 is LNHNV, CDR2 YYDKDF, per germline (reference sequence). The CDR3 DNA reads TGTGCCACCAGCAGAGCGGAGGAGACCCAGTACTTC. Residues: CATSRAEETQYF.

This chain connects TRBV28 to TRBJ2-7, with unresolved D. The CDR3 has 12 residues. Per germline, CDR1 MDHEN and CDR2 SYDVKM. V was trimmed by 5 bases and J by 5 bases, leaving 10 bases between them. The CDR3: CASSVAPHEQYF. CDR3 sequence (DNA): TGTGCCAGCAGTGTGGCCCCACACGAGCAGTACTTC.

The chain links TRBV27 to TRBJ1-5; 7 positions match TRBD1. CDR1 is MNHEY, CDR2 SMNVEV, per germline (reference sequence). The V segment lost 5 bases and the J segment 4 bases; nucleotides outside the gene matches: 5. The CDR3 runs to 14 residues. In DNA, the CDR3 is TGTGCCAGCAGTCCCCGCAGGGGGAATCAGCCCCAGCATTTT. Amino acids: CASSPRRGNQPQHF.

The chain combines TRBV29-1 with TRBJ2-7; the match to TRBD1 covers 9 bases. This CDR3 is built from 15 residues. CDR1 is SQVTM, CDR2 ANQGSEA, per germline. V lost 7 bases, J lost 0 bases, and 10 bases stayed unmatched. This chain's CDR3 is CSACPGTGSSYEQYF. CDR3 DNA sequence: TGCAGCGCCTGCCCCGGGACAGGGAGCTCCTACGAGCAGTACTTC.

The rearrangement uses TRBV30 and TRBJ1-3, with TRBD1 matching over 10 bases. The length of the CDR3 is 13 residues. V gave up 3 bases and J gave up 8 bases; unmatched junction bases: 4. In germline, CDR1 is GTSNPN, CDR2 SVGIG (reference sequence). The CDR3 bases are TGTGCCTGGAGGCCGGGACAGGGGTACACCATATATTTT. This encodes CAWRPGQGYTIYF.